This T cell receptor (beta chain) stems from a study of blood T cell repertoires in COVID-19. Study-wide context: Samples of COVID-19 (acute and convalescent) were obtained from the United States, Italy and Spain.

V was shortened by 4 bases and J by 5 bases, with 21 bases between the two germline ends. Germline CDR1 is GTSNPN and CDR2 is SVGIG (reference sequence). The CDR3 is 15 residues long. Authors' methods: Estimation of nucleated cell counts relied on the amplification of reference gene primers. Method: immunoSEQ multiplex PCR; TCRdb's copy keeps in-frame clones and lacks some. V, J and clone size derive from that table, while D and trimming were established from the DNA sequence. The top ten clones hold around 4.4% of a sample with about 300,000 clones, roughly 89% of them seen once. The V gene is TRBV30, the J gene TRBJ2-7; a weak D match, TRBD1 (6 bases). Sequencing was done on a sample of peripheral blood. The clonotype was recovered from a man aged 35 to 55 with acute or convalescent COVID-19. Written as DNA, the CDR3 is TGTGCCTGGAATCCCCTGGGACACCCAGGGGACGAGCAGTACTTC. Translated, it gives CAWNPLGHPGDEQYF. The complete variable domain, with remaining parts taken from reference TRBV30 and TRBJ2-7, reads SQTIHQWPATLVQPVGSPLSLECTVEGTSNPNLYWYRQAAGRGLQLLFYSVGIGQISSEVPQNLSASRPQDRQFILSSKKLLLSDSGFYLCAWNPLGHPGDEQYFGPGTRLTVT.